The 26 T cell receptor beta chains below were found in one sample sequenced in a study of cytomegalovirus exposure and HLA in healthy donors. The PCR used 60 Vbeta and 13 Jbeta primers. Assay used: immunoSEQ multiplex PCR; TCRdb lists only in-frame clones, some missing. The sample lists under 200,000 clones, about 70% seen once, with 1.5% to 2% in the top ten. The sample comprised PBMCs. All receptors come from a woman in her 30s in good health and CMV-seronegative.

The V call is TRBV5-1, the J call TRBJ1-2; tentative D call: TRBD1 (5 bases). Germline assignment: CDR1 SGHRS and CDR2 YFSETQ. V was pared by 4 bases and J by 1 base, with 14 bases between. The CDR3 has 15 amino acids. Here the CDR3 DNA reads TGCGCCAGCAGCCCTATGCAGGGCCTTAACTATGGCTACACCTTC. It is translated as CASSPMQGLNYGYTF.

The V call is TRBV4-1, the J call TRBJ2-2; D is unresolved. This CDR3 has 13 amino acids. CDR1 and CDR2 (germline): MGHRA, YSYEKL. The V gene lost 2 bases and the J gene lost 2 bases, with 3 bases spanning the gap. The CDR3 protein is CASSQPNTGELFF. CDR3 DNA sequence: TGCGCCAGCAGCCAACCAAACACCGGGGAGCTGTTTTTT.

The chain combines TRBV15 with TRBJ2-7, with D hard to call. The V end was cut by 4 bases, the J end by 6 bases, with 13 bases between. This CDR3 spans 13 amino acids. The V gene's germline CDR1 is LNHNV and CDR2 YYDKDF (reference sequence). The CDR3 nucleotides are TGTGCCACCAGCAACGGTCGTGAAAGCGAGCAGTACTTC. Its translation is CATSNGRESEQYF.

The J gene is TRBJ1-2, the V gene TRBV6-1; D is perhaps TRBD1 (5 bases). Germline V gene data show CDR1 as MNHNS and CDR2 as SASEGT. The CDR3 spans 14 residues. Trimming took 5 bases from V and 7 from J, leaving 17 bases between them. CDR3 DNA: TGTGCCAGCAGTCTCCGGGGGACGAAGAGTGGCTACACCTTC. This gives the protein CASSLRGTKSGYTF.

This clone was observed a single time. The chain employs TRBV5-1 and TRBJ2-7, with 7 bases identical to TRBD1. Germline trimming cut 3 bases from V and 4 bases from J; bases unmatched to any gene: 10. This CDR3 spans 15 amino acids. CDR1 and CDR2 (germline): SGHRS, YFSETQ. This chain's CDR3 is CASSSNTGTVYEQYF. The CDR3 bases are TGCGCCAGCAGCTCCAACACCGGGACAGTTTACGAGCAGTACTTC.

The chain carries TRBV4-1 and TRBJ2-7; 10 bases are shared with TRBD2. V lost 3 bases and J lost 6; bases outside the gene matches: 11. The CDR3 runs 16 residues. Germline loops: CDR1 MGHRA, CDR2 YSYEKL. CDR3 in amino acids: CASSHQPTAGGSEQYF. The CDR3 DNA is TGCGCCAGCAGCCACCAACCGACAGCGGGAGGGAGCGAGCAGTACTTC.

The chain couples TRBV2 to TRBJ1-1, with unresolved D. This CDR3 contains 14 residues. Germline V CDR1 and CDR2: SNHLY, FYNNEI. V lost 4 bases and J lost 5, with 14 bases in between. The CDR3 nucleotides read TGTGCCAGCAGTGCGCCCTCACTAGAAACTGAAGCTTTCTTT. Its translation: CASSAPSLETEAFF.

This chain links TRBV7-3 with TRBJ2-3; tentatively, D is TRBD1 (5 bases). The CDR3 is made up of 14 amino acids. The germline V gene has CDR1 SGHTA and CDR2 FQGTGA. Deletions cut 3 bases from V and 5 bases from J, with 12 bases between. The CDR3 is CASSFMGLGDTQYF. The CDR3 DNA is TGTGCCAGCAGCTTTATGGGGCTCGGAGATACGCAGTATTTT.

The chain employs TRBV27 and TRBJ1-2; a possible D gene is TRBD1 (6 bases). There are 15 residues in the CDR3. The germline V and J ends were trimmed by 5 bases and 8 bases, with 21 bases remaining between them. CDR1 MNHEY and CDR2 SMNVEV come from the germline V gene (reference sequence). The CDR3 region is CASSPMPNREQGYTF. In nucleotides, the CDR3 is TGTGCCAGCAGTCCAATGCCTAACAGGGAACAGGGCTACACCTTC.

This clone was seen only once. The CDR3 nucleotides read TGTGCCATCAGTGAGTCGGGGAGGGGGGGCCAGCATTTT. Translated: CAISESGRGGQHF. The chain links TRBV10-3 to TRBJ1-5; tentatively, D is TRBD1 (6 bases). The CDR3 totals 13 residues. The germline gives CDR1 ENHRY, CDR2 SYGVKD. V shed 0 bases and J shed 12 bases, with 12 bases lying between them.

This clone turned up a few times. This chain connects TRBV10-2 to TRBJ2-3; TRBD2 matches at 13 bases. There are 20 residues in the CDR3. V gave up 3 bases and J gave up 6 bases; unmatched junction bases: 18. Germline CDR1 is WSHSY and CDR2 is SAAADI. The CDR3 region is CASSDPTPRLAGGRGDTQYF. CDR3 nucleotide sequence: TGCGCCAGCAGTGACCCCACCCCGCGACTAGCGGGGGGTCGAGGGGATACGCAGTATTTT.

The gene calls are TRBV2 and TRBJ2-3, with D perhaps given as TRBD1 or TRBD2 (5 bases each). The CDR3 has 14 amino acids. Germline loops: CDR1 SNHLY, CDR2 FYNNEI. The V end lost 7 bases, the J end lost 2 bases, and 13 bases lay between the germline ends. The CDR3 region is CASTGADNTDTQYF. DNA for the CDR3: TGTGCCAGCACTGGAGCGGACAACACAGATACGCAGTATTTT.

Details on this clone: The sample has other DNA sequences that encode this CDR3 too. This chain joins TRBV9 and TRBJ2-3; 9 positions match TRBD1. Germline V gene data show CDR1 as SGDLS and CDR2 as YYNGEE. V was clipped by 4 bases and J by 4 bases; unmatched bases: 4. The length of the CDR3 is 14 residues. The CDR3 sequence is CASSIRQGADTQYF. DNA of the CDR3: TGTGCCAGCAGCATCCGACAGGGGGCAGATACGCAGTATTTT. Together with reference TRBV9 and TRBJ2-3, the CDR3 gives the full variable domain: DSGVTQTPKHLITATGQRVTLRCSPRSGDLSVYWYQQSLDQGLQFLIQYYNGEERAKGNILERFSAQQFPDLHSELNLSSLELGDSALYFCASSIRQGADTQYFGPGTRLTVL.

The J gene is TRBJ2-5, the V gene TRBV7-2; 9 nucleotides match TRBD1. The closer fit of TRBJ2-7 to the DNA end suggests the J call may be wrong. The CDR3 is 17 residues long. Germline CDR1 and CDR2: SGHTA and FQGNSA. Here the CDR3 DNA reads TGTGCCAGCAGCTCTACTGCGACCGGACAGGGGAAGCACGAGCAGTACTTC. It specifies CASSSTATGQGKHEQYF.

The chain links TRBV7-9 to TRBJ2-7; 8 bases align to TRBD1. The CDR3 runs to 14 residues. Germline V gene sequence: CDR1 SEHNR, CDR2 FQNEAQ (reference sequence). Trimming removed 6 bases from V and 1 base from J; junction bases left unmatched: 5. The CDR3: CASRPGTGSYEQYF. In nucleotides, the CDR3 is TGTGCCAGCAGACCCGGGACAGGTTCCTACGAGCAGTACTTC.

In this sample, this clone turned up once. V and J are TRBV5-5 and TRBJ1-1; 8 bases map to TRBD1. Unmatched junction bases numbered 5, after V lost 2 bases and J lost 2 bases. The CDR3 sequence is 15 residues long. The germline CDR1 and CDR2 sequences are SGHKS and YYEKEE (reference sequence). CDR3 bases: TGTGCCAGCAGCTTTAGGACAGGGATTAACACTGAAGCTTTCTTT. This translates into CASSFRTGINTEAFF.

V usage is TRBV28 and J usage is TRBJ2-7, with TRBD1 matching 9 bases. Germline V lookup: CDR1 MDHEN, CDR2 SYDVKM. The CDR3 loop spans 15 amino acids. V lost 6 bases and J lost 2; bases outside the gene matches: 8. Here the CDR3 reads CASSRLGTGTYEQYF. In nucleotides, the CDR3 is TGTGCCAGCAGCCGACTCGGGACAGGGACCTACGAGCAGTACTTC.

V and J are TRBV5-1 and TRBJ1-1; no reliable D call. This CDR3 spans 16 amino acids. Trimming shortened V by 0 bases and J by 5 bases, and 17 bases separated the two germline ends. Germline CDR1 is SGHRS and CDR2 is YFSETQ. This CDR3 is CASSLGRVLRETEAFF. The CDR3 bases are TGCGCCAGCAGCTTGGGGCGGGTGTTGAGAGAAACTGAAGCTTTCTTT.

This clone was seen a handful of times. The chain employs TRBV7-9 and TRBJ2-3, with TRBD2 matching 10 bases. V gave up 2 bases and J gave up 2 bases; unmatched junction bases: 4. CDR3 length equals 16 residues. Looked up from germline, CDR1 is SEHNR and CDR2 is FQNEAQ (reference sequence). CDR3 loop: CASSLQSGRVTDTQYF. The CDR3 coding sequence is TGTGCCAGCAGCTTACAAAGCGGGAGGGTCACAGATACGCAGTATTTT.

The J gene is TRBJ2-7, the V gene TRBV7-2; TRBD2 matches at 12 bases. After removal of 5 bases from V and 0 bases from J, the junction contained 11 bases not matched to a gene. Germline-derived CDR1 and CDR2 are SGHTA and FQGNSA. The CDR3 has 18 amino acids. The CDR3 reads CASSLEQLGLAGSYEQYF. The CDR3 nucleotides are TGTGCCAGCAGCCTTGAACAGTTGGGACTAGCGGGCTCCTACGAGCAGTACTTC.

The chain links TRBV11-2 to TRBJ2-7; 8 bases fit TRBD1. Germline values: CDR1 SGHAT, CDR2 FQNNGV. The J segment lost 3 bases and the V segment lost 3 bases, leaving 4 bases of the junction unmatched. This CDR3 comprises 14 residues. The CDR3 DNA reads as TGTGCCAGCAGCTTTTCAGGGGGCCTCTACGAGCAGTACTTC. Translation gives CASSFSGGLYEQYF.

The chain uses TRBV25-1 and TRBJ1-3; D gene unclear. Germline V lookup: CDR1 MGHDK, CDR2 SYGVNS. The V and J ends lost 3 bases and 2 bases respectively, with 5 bases between them. This CDR3 has 13 residues. CDR3: CASSDRPGNTIYF. CDR3 nucleotide sequence: TGTGCCAGCAGTGACAGGCCTGGAAACACCATATATTTT.

This rearrangement joins TRBV18 to TRBJ2-3; 8 bases line up with TRBD1. The CDR3 consists of 15 residues. Germline assignment: CDR1 KGHSH and CDR2 LQKENI. Trimming removed 2 bases from V and 3 bases from J; junction bases left unmatched: 4. CDR3 sequence (DNA): TGTGCCAGCTCACCAGTTACAGGGGGTACAGATACGCAGTATTTT. Its protein is CASSPVTGGTDTQYF.

In its sample, this clone was seen once. The V call is TRBV6-1, the J call TRBJ1-2, with 7 positions matching TRBD1. The CDR3 has 14 amino acids. Germline CDR1 is MNHNS and CDR2 is SASEGT. V shed 7 bases and J 2 bases; nucleotides not matched to a gene: 7. Here the CDR3 DNA reads TGTGCCAGCACCTTCGGGACAGCCAACTATGGCTACACCTTC. Translation: CASTFGTANYGYTF.

This rearrangement joins TRBV6-1 to TRBJ2-7; D not certain. V was clipped by 8 bases and J by 5 bases, with 13 bases between them. The CDR3 is 12 amino acids. In germline, CDR1 is MNHNS, CDR2 SASEGT. This chain's CDR3 is CASLPDRDEQYF. The CDR3, as DNA: TGTGCCAGCCTACCCGACCGGGACGAGCAGTACTTC.

The V and J genes are TRBV19 and TRBJ1-2; TRBD1 is a possible D gene (6 bases). CDR3 length: 14 residues. V was clipped by 8 bases and J by 0 bases, with 13 bases between them. The germline CDR1 and CDR2 sequences are LNHDA and SQIVND (reference sequence). The CDR3 nucleotides read TGTGCCAGTGGGGGGGCCGGAGCTAACTATGGCTACACCTTC. Protein product: CASGGAGANYGYTF.